This T cell receptor beta chain emerged from a study of regulatory T cells in long-lasting Graves disease. Study-level points and caveats: Persistent disease was associated with favored TRBV28 usage and with favored use of TRBJ1-2 and TRBJ2-5.

The authors built TCR beta libraries using iRepertoire HTBI primers and Arm-PCR of CDR3 regions. TCRdb processed the multiplex PCR reads anew with MiXCR; each CDR3 protein has one entry. The sample lists a few hundred thousand distinct CDR3 sequences, 23% seen once, with about 26% in the top ten. Time point defined: persistent/refractory GD, antithyroid drugs over 5 years with positive TRAb. TCR sequences were obtained from RNA taken from PBMCs. V lost 0 bases and J lost 5, with 11 bases in between. This CDR3 has 14 amino acids. Germline values: CDR1 SGHRS, CDR2 YFSETQ. This clonotype was recorded many times. Its target is not known.

The TCR sequence derives from a female donor with Graves disease. The chain has TRBV5-1 and TRBJ1-1; no definite D call. Sequences were derived from peripheral blood mononuclear cells (PBMCs), sampled when the disease was refractory, from a patient treated with antithyroid drugs. CDR3 nucleotide sequence: TGCGCCAGCAGCTTGGACGATTGGGGAACTGAAGCTTTCTTT. Encoded protein: CASSLDDWGTEAFF.